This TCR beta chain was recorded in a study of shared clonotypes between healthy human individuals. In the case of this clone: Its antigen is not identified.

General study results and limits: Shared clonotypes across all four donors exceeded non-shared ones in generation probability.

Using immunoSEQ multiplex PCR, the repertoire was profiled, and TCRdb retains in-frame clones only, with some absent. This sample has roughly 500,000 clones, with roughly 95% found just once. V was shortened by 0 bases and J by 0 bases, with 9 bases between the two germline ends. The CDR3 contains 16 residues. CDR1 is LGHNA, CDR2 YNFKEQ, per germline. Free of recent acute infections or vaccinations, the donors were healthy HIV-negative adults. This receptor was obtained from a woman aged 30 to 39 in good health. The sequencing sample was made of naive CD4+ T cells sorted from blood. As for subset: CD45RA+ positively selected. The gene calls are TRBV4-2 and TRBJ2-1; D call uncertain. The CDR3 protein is CASSQDVADSYNEQFF. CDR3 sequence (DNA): TGTGCCAGCAGCCAAGATGTCGCGGACTCCTACAATGAGCAGTTCTTC.